Included here is one T cell receptor beta chain sequence, with context. Its antigen is not identified. Sequencing used immunoSEQ multiplex PCR; TCRdb keeps in-frame clones, though not all of them. The sample lists some 140,000 clones; more than 70% were seen once. As for time point: baseline pretreatment blood. Treatment noted: 15 Gy SBRT to primary tumor, nephrectomy 4 weeks later. This renal cell carcinoma was of the clear cell type. These data belong to a study of radiation and T cells in renal cell carcinoma. Findings and limits, study-wide: From baseline, blood top tumor clonotypes peaked at 2 weeks post-radiation. No pretreatment tumor biopsies were available for baseline clonotypes.

The V gene's germline CDR1 is MGHDK and CDR2 SYGVNS. This CDR3 is 14 amino acids long. Trimming removed 6 bases at V and 6 bases at J, with 18 bases between. The chain is built from TRBV25-1 and TRBJ2-7; D perhaps matches TRBD1 (7 bases). This clonotype was sampled from a woman aged 50 to 60 with renal cell carcinoma. Sample: blood, taken from a patient whose treatment included radiotherapy and nephrectomy. CDR3 nucleotide sequence: TGTGCCAGCAGGAGCCTCCGACAGGGAGGCGAGCAGTACTTC. It specifies CASRSLRQGGEQYF.